Presented here are 27 T cell receptor beta chains from one specimen sequenced in a study of tumor-infiltrating lymphocytes in oesophageal squamous cell carcinoma. Each CDR3 protein is one row after TCRdb ran MiXCR on the PCR reads. The repertoire holds over 14,000 distinct CDR3 sequences, with 53% as singletons. Sequencing was done on a sample of esophageal tumor tissue. The receptor set was obtained from a male donor with esophageal squamous cell carcinoma.

This clonotype was recorded only once. The chain has TRBV28 and TRBJ2-3; D not certain. The CDR3 is 13 residues long. CDR1 is MDHEN, CDR2 SYDVKM, per germline. Trimming cost V 6 bases and J 6 bases, with 13 bases left between them. CDR3 in DNA: TGTGCCAGCAGCTCGCTCGCCAGGGATACGCAGTATTTT. This sequence encodes CASSSLARDTQYF.

This clonotype appeared once. The gene calls are TRBV7-3 and TRBJ1-2; 9 bases are a match to TRBD1. Germline CDR1 reads SGHTA; CDR2 reads FQGTGA. V trimming: 5 bases; J trimming: 3 bases; junction bases outside the gene matches: 4. This CDR3 comprises 14 residues. CDR3 bases: TGTGCCAGCAGCCTCACAGGGGGCGACTATGGCTACACCTTC. Protein: CASSLTGGDYGYTF. The whole variable domain, remainder taken from reference TRBV7-3 and TRBJ1-2, is GAGVSQTPSNKVTEKGKYVELRCDPISGHTALYWYRQSLGQGPEFLIYFQGTGAADDSGLPNDRFFAVRPEGSVSTLKIQRTERGDSAVYLCASSLTGGDYGYTFGSGTRLTVV.

This clonotype has ten or more counts. The chain combines TRBV27 with TRBJ2-5; weak D call: TRBD2 (8 bases). Trimming removed 0 bases from V and 5 bases from J, with 19 bases in between. From germline, CDR1 is MNHEY and CDR2 SMNVEV (reference sequence). This CDR3 has 17 amino acids. Here the CDR3 DNA reads TGTGCCAGCAGTTTATCGGCGACAGGGTCGGGAGGGGAGACCCAGTACTTC. This encodes CASSLSATGSGGETQYF.

This clonotype has only one observation. The chain joins TRBV2 to TRBJ2-7; 12 positions match TRBD1. TRBJ2-5 matches the DNA end more closely, so the J call is doubtful. Germline loops: CDR1 SNHLY, CDR2 FYNNEI. CDR3 length equals 15 residues. The CDR3 loop is CASPRDRGRRETQYF. The DNA of the CDR3 is TGTGCCAGCCCTCGGGACAGGGGGCGCCGAGAGACCCAGTACTTC.

This chain links TRBV10-3 with TRBJ2-3; 7 bases match TRBD1. TRBJ2-5 explains the end of the DNA better; the J call may be wrong. The germline gives CDR1 ENHRY, CDR2 SYGVKD. The CDR3 runs 14 residues. Here the CDR3 DNA reads TGTGCCATCAGGGCCGGGACAGCACAAGAGACCCAGTACTTC. It yields the protein CAIRAGTAQETQYF.

Turning to this clonotype: The CDR3 does not close with the conserved phenylalanine or tryptophan, likely indicating a read error. Because the CDR3's place on the DNA is in doubt, the DNA is left out and the CDR3 is given as listed by TCRdb. The chain has TRBV7-2 and TRBJ2-5; the listed D gene, TRBD1, was not tested against the DNA. Including both end residues, the CDR3 is 17 amino acids long. CDR1 and CDR2 from the germline V gene are SGHTA and FQGNSA. CDR3: CASSQRDSSYNEQFFGN.

This clonotype was counted only a few times. One base away lies a much larger clone, so this may be a sequencing read error. The chain links TRBV6-1 to TRBJ2-3; the match to TRBD1 covers 7 bases. Germline assignment: CDR1 MNHNS and CDR2 SASEGT. The V gene end was trimmed by 5 bases and the J gene end by 14 bases; junction bases not matched to a gene: 13. The CDR3 extends over 13 amino acids. CDR3 bases: TGTGCCAGCAGTTCACAGGGGACCGGGGAGCTGTATTTT. It codes for CASSSQGTGELYF.

The chain links TRBV6-5 to TRBJ2-1, with 10 bases lining up with TRBD1. Germline loops: CDR1 MNHEY, CDR2 SVGAGI. Losses at the gene ends were 5 bases for V and 5 bases for J; bases not matched to a gene: 6. The CDR3 sequence is 15 residues long. CDR3 amino acids: CASSEPGQGNNEQFF. CDR3 in DNA: TGTGCCAGCAGTGAGCCGGGACAGGGGAACAATGAGCAGTTCTTC.

This clonotype showed up many times. The V gene is TRBV28, the J gene TRBJ2-3; tentatively, D is TRBD1 or TRBD2 (5 bases each). The CDR3 covers 16 residues. The ends were cut back, 5 bases at V and 5 bases at J, with 20 bases in the middle. Germline loops: CDR1 MDHEN, CDR2 SYDVKM. As DNA, the CDR3 is TGTGCCAGCAGTCCGGGGCCAAAACGTGGAAGAGATACGCAGTATTTT. Its protein is CASSPGPKRGRDTQYF.

The chain carries TRBV6-5 and TRBJ2-1; 14 nucleotides agree with TRBD2. This CDR3 is 19 amino acids long. The junction had 11 bases not matched to a gene; V was cut back by 7 bases and J by 0 bases. Germline CDR1 reads MNHEY; CDR2 reads SVGAGI. In DNA, the CDR3 is TGTGCCAGCACTCGGGGGACTAGCGGGAGTAGGGGCTCCTACAATGAGCAGTTCTTC. Translating gives CASTRGTSGSRGSYNEQFF.

This clonotype showed up just a few times. J is TRBJ2-1 and V is TRBV28, with 7 bases lining up with TRBD1. The CDR3 is 16 amino acids. Trimming removed 3 bases from V and 2 bases from J; junction bases left unmatched: 7. Germline assignment: CDR1 MDHEN and CDR2 SYDVKM. CDR3 loop: CASSFRDRVAYNEQFF. As DNA, the CDR3 is TGTGCCAGCAGTTTCCGTGACAGGGTTGCCTACAATGAGCAGTTCTTC.

This clonotype was seen a handful of times. The chain carries TRBV7-9 and TRBJ2-3; TRBD2 matches 10 bases. Germline V gene data show CDR1 as SEHNR and CDR2 as FQNEAQ (reference sequence). The CDR3 sequence is 15 residues long. J lost 6 bases, V lost 1 base, and 4 bases had no gene match. In nucleotides, the CDR3 is TGTGCCAGCAGCTTAGTGCTAGCGGGAGCCGATACGCAGTATTTT. Translated: CASSLVLAGADTQYF.

V and J are TRBV19 and TRBJ1-5; D is unresolved. Trimming shortened V by 3 bases and J by 4 bases, and 7 bases separated the two germline ends. CDR1 and CDR2 from the germline V gene are LNHDA and SQIVND (reference sequence). The CDR3 extends over 13 amino acids. In nucleotides, the CDR3 is TGTGCCAGTAGTATCCGAGAGAATCAGCCCCAGCATTTT. Translating gives CASSIRENQPQHF.

The chain recombines TRBV7-3 with TRBJ1-1, with 11 bases lining up with TRBD2. The J call may be mistaken, given a closer DNA end match to TRBJ2-2. The germline V gene encodes CDR1 SGHTA and CDR2 FQGTGA. The CDR3 length is 16 residues. CDR3 coding DNA: TGTGCCAGCAGTCTTAGCGGGGGGGCTACCACCGGGGAGCTGTTTTTT. It encodes CASSLSGGATTGELFF.

The chain employs TRBV6-5 and TRBJ2-1, with D possibly being TRBD2 (5 bases). Germline CDR1 MNHEY, CDR2 SVGAGI. V dropped 10 bases and J dropped 0 bases, with 16 bases sitting between them. The CDR3 contains 15 residues. CDR3 sequence reads: CAISLRESSYNEQFF. CDR3 in DNA: TGTGCCATTTCTCTAAGGGAGAGCTCCTACAATGAGCAGTTCTTC.

The rearrangement joins TRBV29-1 to TRBJ1-1; D perhaps matches TRBD1 (5 bases). V lost 5 bases, J lost 5 bases, and 9 bases lay in between. Germline assignment: CDR1 SQVTM and CDR2 ANQGSEA. The length of the CDR3 is 11 residues. The CDR3 nucleotides read TGCAGCGTTCAGGGATATACTGAAGCTTTCTTT. This encodes CSVQGYTEAFF.

J is TRBJ1-1 and V is TRBV6-2 or TRBV6-3, with D hard to call. The V and J ends lost 2 bases and 7 bases respectively, with 8 bases between them. The CDR3 runs to 12 residues. Germline CDR1 is MNHEY and CDR2 is SVGEGT. The CDR3 protein is CASSYIVDEAFF. CDR3 in DNA: TGTGCCAGCAGTTACATAGTGGATGAAGCTTTCTTT.

The sample holds many counts of this clonotype. V usage is TRBV6-1 and J usage is TRBJ1-1; 10 bases map to TRBD1. Germline V CDR1 and CDR2: MNHNS, SASEGT. V was pared by 6 bases and J by 5 bases, with 9 bases of the junction left unmatched. This CDR3 is 15 amino acids long. CDR3 in DNA: TGTGCCAGCAGGCGCGACAGGGGGCTGGGGACTGAAGCTTTCTTT. This encodes CASRRDRGLGTEAFF.

Details on this clonotype: At one boundary the junction diverges from the germline segment, which might be a read error. The chain carries TRBV7-4 and TRBJ2-7; D gene uncertain. CDR3 size: 13 residues. Germline CDR1 reads SGHVT; CDR2 reads SQSDAQ. The CDR3 DNA reads TGTGCCAGCAGCTTAGTAGGGAATTCACCCCTCCACTTC. It translates to CASSLVGNSPLHF. Combining the CDR3 with reference TRBV7-4 and TRBJ2-7 gives the whole variable domain GAGVSQSPRYKVAKRGRDVALRCDSISGHVTLYWYRQTLGQGSEVLTYSQSDAQRDKSGRPSGRFSAERPERSVSTLKIQRTEQGDSAVYLCASSLVGNSPLHFGPGTRLTVT.

This clonotype came up a few times. It is likely a read error, because the conserved phenylalanine at the end of the CDR3 is missing. It is unclear where the CDR3 begins or ends on the DNA, so no DNA is shown, and the CDR3 is as TCRdb lists it. The rearrangement links TRBV5-1 to TRBJ2-7; the tabulated D call, TRBD1, remains unverified against the DNA. Germline V gene lookup returns CDR1 SGHRS and CDR2 YFSETQ. Including both end residues, the CDR3 is 15 amino acids long. CDR3 sequence: CATSVVTGIGYTFGS.

This clonotype was observed a few times. This chain connects TRBV2 to TRBJ2-5; 8 positions match TRBD1. V lost 5 bases and J lost 2; bases outside the gene matches: 1. Germline values: CDR1 SNHLY, CDR2 FYNNEI. CDR3 length equals 13 residues. The CDR3, as DNA: TGTGCCAGCAGTCGGGACAGGCAAGAGACCCAGTACTTC. This translates into CASSRDRQETQYF. Looking up the rest from reference TRBV2 and TRBJ2-5 gives the full variable domain: EPEVTQTPSHQVTQMGQEVILRCVPISNHLYFYWYRQILGQKVEFLVSFYNNEISEKSEIFDDQFSVERPDGSNFTLKIRSTKLEDSAMYFCASSRDRQETQYFGPGTRLLVL.

This clonotype was observed a single time. The chain links TRBV27 to TRBJ2-1; D is possibly TRBD2 (6 bases). TRBJ2-7 matches the DNA end more closely, so the J call is doubtful. CDR3 length: 15 residues. Per the germline V gene, CDR1 is MNHEY and CDR2 is SMNVEV (reference sequence). The CDR3 loop is CASSPRPGGTYEQYF. In DNA, the CDR3 is TGTGCCAGCAGTCCCAGACCAGGAGGGACCTACGAGCAGTACTTC.

V is TRBV7-6 and J is TRBJ1-5, with no clear D. The V gene lost 5 bases and the J gene lost 1 base, with 18 bases spanning the gap. Looked up from germline, CDR1 is SGHVS and CDR2 is FNYEAQ. This CDR3 has 17 amino acids. For the CDR3, the DNA is TGTGCCAGCAGCCCCTTCCAGAGGATTCTAAGCAATCAGCCCCAGCATTTT. It translates to CASSPFQRILSNQPQHF. The entire variable domain, with the rest obtained from reference TRBV7-6 and TRBJ1-5, is as follows: GAGVSQSPRYKVTKRGQDVALRCDPISGHVSLYWYRQALGQGPEFLTYFNYEAQQDKSGLPNDRFSAERPEGSISTLTIQRTEQRDSAMYRCASSPFQRILSNQPQHFGDGTRLSIL.

This rearrangement joins TRBV12-3 or TRBV12-4 to TRBJ2-1, with 11 positions matching TRBD2. The CDR3 runs to 14 residues. The junction had 2 bases not matched to a gene; V was cut back by 6 bases and J by 4 bases. CDR3 sequence: CASSGLAGYNEQFF. The CDR3 DNA reads TGTGCCAGCAGCGGACTAGCGGGTTACAATGAGCAGTTCTTC.

This clonotype has only one observation. The rearrangement uses TRBV19 and TRBJ2-5; TRBD2 is a possible D gene (5 bases). The J call is in doubt because the DNA end fits TRBJ2-1 better. The CDR3 runs 15 residues. The germline CDR1 and CDR2 sequences are LNHDA and SQIVND (reference sequence). CDR3 residues: CASSMTGNYYNEQFF. In DNA form, the CDR3 reads TGTGCCAGTAGTATGACGGGGAACTACTACAATGAGCAGTTCTTC.

This clonotype was observed a handful of times. The chain is built from TRBV7-2 and TRBJ2-1, with D uncertain. The end of the DNA fits TRBJ2-5 better, so the J call may be wrong. Germline CDR1 SGHTA, CDR2 FQGNSA. The CDR3 runs to 13 residues. CDR3 sequence: CASSLVGRETQYF. The CDR3 DNA reads TGTGCCAGCAGCTTAGTGGGTAGGGAGACCCAGTACTTC.

The chain has TRBV7-2 and TRBJ2-3; 12 bases fit TRBD2. Germline V gives CDR1 SGHTA, CDR2 FQGNSA. This CDR3 comprises 12 residues. Trimming cost V 7 bases and J 9 bases; bases outside gene matches: 2. Here the CDR3 reads CASTSGRATQYF. CDR3 nucleotide sequence: TGTGCCAGCACTAGCGGGAGGGCCACGCAGTATTTT.